The present T cell receptor (beta chain) was sequenced within a study of CD8 T cells in ankylosing spondylitis (dated by TCRdb to between 2016 and 2019). About the investigation overall: T cell receptor beta repertoires were profiled in healthy donors and ankylosing spondylitis patients so that disease-linked TCR variants could be found. Peripheral blood samples were taken, and synovial fluid was additionally collected from ankylosing spondylitis patients. The full study cohort comprised 25 ankylosing spondylitis patients and 85 to 120 healthy donors.

Sequencing took place on an Illumina HiSeq 2500. Quantitative 5'-RACE with molecular barcodes was used to prepare TCR beta libraries. The published analysis was carried out like this. Disease-linked TCR variants were identified with a new computational method built on a probabilistic model of VDJ rearrangement. TCRdb handled the public reads itself, with Q25 trimming in fastp and clone calling in MiXCR, and kept productive beta chains. Rows with one shared CDR3 protein collapse into an entry with the most common genes and DNA. TCRdb's processing, not the authors', yielded these V and J calls. In this sample the table shows 750,000 to 850,000 distinct CDR3 sequences, 10% to 15% of which occur a single time. The ten largest account for approximately 0.46% of the sample. Study-level results and caveats: The disease-linked clones showed a CD8+ phenotype and occurred at relatively low frequencies in peripheral blood. The disease-linked clones were reported as significantly enriched in matched synovial fluid samples from ankylosing spondylitis patients. Some TCR beta motif variants had previously been reported in synovial fluid and blood of reactive arthritis patients, which suggested common disease-initiation mechanisms. Blood from ankylosing spondylitis patients appeared to be characterized by a TCR beta motif composed of eight highly homologous amino acid variants.

On this clonotype itself: Its binding antigen is unknown. One base away there is no much larger clone; base qualities are not given.

CDR3 length: 15 amino acids, cysteine to phenylalanine. The sequence is cut down to CDR3 DNA, 45 bases in frame from base 1. The V end loses 4 bases and the J end loses 7 bases, and a stretch of 17 bases separates them. The germline V gene specifies MNHEY as CDR1 and SVGEGT as CDR2. The sequence is built from TRBV6-2 or TRBV6-3 and TRBJ2-1; D gene: possibly TRBD2, on 5 matching bases. This TCR came from a male donor with ankylosing spondylitis. The sequenced sample was blood, either unsorted or a sorted T cell fraction (not recorded which). The CDR3 sequence is CASSFPPRRENEQFF. The DNA is as follows: TGTGCCAGCAGTTTCCCCCCCCGTCGGGAAAATGAGCAGTTCTTC.